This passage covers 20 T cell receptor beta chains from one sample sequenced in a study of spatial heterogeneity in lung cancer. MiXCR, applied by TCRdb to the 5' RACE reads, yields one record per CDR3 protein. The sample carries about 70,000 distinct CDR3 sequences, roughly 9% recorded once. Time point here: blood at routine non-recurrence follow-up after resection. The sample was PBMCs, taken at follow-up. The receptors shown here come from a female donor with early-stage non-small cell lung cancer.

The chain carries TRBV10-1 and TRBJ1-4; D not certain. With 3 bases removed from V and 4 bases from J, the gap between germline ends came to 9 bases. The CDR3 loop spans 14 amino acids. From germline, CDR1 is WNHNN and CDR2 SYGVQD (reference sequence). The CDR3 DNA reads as TGCGCCAGCAGTGATTCCACGGGTAATGAAAAACTGTTTTTT. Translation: CASSDSTGNEKLFF.

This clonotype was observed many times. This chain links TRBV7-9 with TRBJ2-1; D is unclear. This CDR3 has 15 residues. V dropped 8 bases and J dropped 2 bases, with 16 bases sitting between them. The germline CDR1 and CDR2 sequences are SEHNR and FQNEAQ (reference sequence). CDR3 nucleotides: TGTGCCAGCCACTTTGGGGTTGGGACCTACAATGAGCAGTTCTTC. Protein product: CASHFGVGTYNEQFF.

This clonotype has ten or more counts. In DNA, the CDR3 is TGCGCCAGCAGCTTCGGGGCCTTAGGTAGGGATGAAGCTTTCTTT. It translates to CASSFGALGRDEAFF. The chain carries TRBV5-1 and TRBJ1-1, with D perhaps TRBD1 (5 bases). Germline V gene data show CDR1 as SGHRS and CDR2 as YFSETQ. Trimming removed 2 bases at V and 7 bases at J, with 18 bases between. The CDR3 consists of 15 residues.

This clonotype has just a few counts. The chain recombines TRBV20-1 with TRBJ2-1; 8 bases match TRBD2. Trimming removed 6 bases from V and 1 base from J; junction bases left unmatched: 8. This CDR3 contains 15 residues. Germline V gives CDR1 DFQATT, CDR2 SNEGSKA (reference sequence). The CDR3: CSAFLSGTSYNEQFF. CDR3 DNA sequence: TGCAGTGCCTTTCTTAGCGGGACATCCTACAATGAGCAGTTCTTC.

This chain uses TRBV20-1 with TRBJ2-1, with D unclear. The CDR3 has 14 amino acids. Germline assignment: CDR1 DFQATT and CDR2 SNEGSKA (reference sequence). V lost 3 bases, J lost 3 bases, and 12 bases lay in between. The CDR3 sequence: CSASHAQLYNEQFF. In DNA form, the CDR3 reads TGCAGTGCTAGTCACGCCCAGCTCTACAATGAGCAGTTCTTC.

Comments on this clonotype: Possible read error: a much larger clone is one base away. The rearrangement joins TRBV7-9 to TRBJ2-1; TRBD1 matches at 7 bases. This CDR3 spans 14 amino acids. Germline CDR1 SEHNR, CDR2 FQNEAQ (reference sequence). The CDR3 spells CANSPRDSHNEQFF. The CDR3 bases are TGTGCCAACAGCCCCCGGGACAGTCACAATGAGCAGTTCTTC.

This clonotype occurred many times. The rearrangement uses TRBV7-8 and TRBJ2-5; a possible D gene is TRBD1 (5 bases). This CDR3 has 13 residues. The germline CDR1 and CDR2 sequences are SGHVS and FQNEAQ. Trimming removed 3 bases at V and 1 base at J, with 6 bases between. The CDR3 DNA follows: TGTGCCAGCAGCTTCAGGGTCCAAGAGACCCAGTACTTC. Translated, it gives CASSFRVQETQYF. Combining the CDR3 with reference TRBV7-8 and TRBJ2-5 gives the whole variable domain GAGVSQSPRYKVAKRGQDVALRCDPISGHVSLFWYQQALGQGPEFLTYFQNEAQLDKSGLPSDRFFAERPEGSVSTLKIQRTQQEDSAVYLCASSFRVQETQYFGPGTRLLVL.

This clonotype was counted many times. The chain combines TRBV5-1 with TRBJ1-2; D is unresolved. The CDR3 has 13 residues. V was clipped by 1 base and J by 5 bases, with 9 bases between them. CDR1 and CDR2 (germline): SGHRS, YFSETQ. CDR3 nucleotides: TGCGCCAGCAGCTTGCAGGCCGAATATGGCTACACCTTC. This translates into CASSLQAEYGYTF.

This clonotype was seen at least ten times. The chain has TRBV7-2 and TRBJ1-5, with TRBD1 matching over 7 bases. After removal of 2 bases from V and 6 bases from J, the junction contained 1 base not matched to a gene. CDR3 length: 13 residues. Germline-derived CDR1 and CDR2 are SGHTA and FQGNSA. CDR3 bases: TGTGCCAGCAGCTTAACAGGGGTTCAGCCCCAGCATTTT. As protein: CASSLTGVQPQHF. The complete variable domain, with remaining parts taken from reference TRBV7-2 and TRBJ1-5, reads GAGVSQSPSNKVTEKGKDVELRCDPISGHTALYWYRQSLGQGLEFLIYFQGNSAPDKSGLPSDRFSAERTGGSVSTLTIQRTQQEDSAVYLCASSLTGVQPQHFGDGTRLSIL.

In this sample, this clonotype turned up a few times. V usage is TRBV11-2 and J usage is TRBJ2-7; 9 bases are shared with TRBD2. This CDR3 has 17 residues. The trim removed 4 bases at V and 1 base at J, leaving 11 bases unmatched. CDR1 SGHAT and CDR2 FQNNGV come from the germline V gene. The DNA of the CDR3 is TGTGCCAGCAGCTCACTTTCTAGCGGGAAAAGGTCCTACGAGCAGTACTTC. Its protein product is CASSSLSSGKRSYEQYF.

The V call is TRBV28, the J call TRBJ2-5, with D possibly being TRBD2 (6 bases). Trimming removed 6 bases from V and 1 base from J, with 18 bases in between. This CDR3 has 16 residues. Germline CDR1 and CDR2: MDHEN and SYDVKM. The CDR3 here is CASRSGRSLIQETQYF. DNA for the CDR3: TGTGCCAGCAGATCCGGGAGATCCCTAATCCAAGAGACCCAGTACTTC.

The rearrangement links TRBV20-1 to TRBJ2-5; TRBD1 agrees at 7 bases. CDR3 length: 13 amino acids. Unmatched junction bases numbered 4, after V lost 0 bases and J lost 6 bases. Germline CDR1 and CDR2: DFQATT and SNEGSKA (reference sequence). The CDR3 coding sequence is TGCAGTGCTAGAGATAACAGGGGAAAGACCCAGTACTTC. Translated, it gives CSARDNRGKTQYF.

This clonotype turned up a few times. The CDR3 sequence: CASGDFARRQDTQYF. In nucleotides, the CDR3 is TGTGCCAGTGGGGACTTCGCTCGTCGTCAGGATACGCAGTATTTT. This chain connects TRBV19 to TRBJ2-3; D possibly corresponds to TRBD2 (6 bases). The CDR3 sequence is 15 residues long. Germline assignment: CDR1 LNHDA and CDR2 SQIVND (reference sequence). The germline V and J ends were trimmed by 8 bases and 6 bases, with 21 bases remaining between them.

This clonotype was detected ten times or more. The CDR3 DNA reads as TGTGCCATCAGTGAGTCCGACGGAAGCTCCTACGAGCAGTACTTC. Its protein is CAISESDGSSYEQYF. This sequence joins TRBV10-3 and TRBJ2-7, with D uncertain. V was trimmed by 0 bases and J by 0 bases, leaving 9 bases between them. The CDR3 has 15 amino acids. Germline V gene data show CDR1 as ENHRY and CDR2 as SYGVKD.

CDR3 coding DNA: TGTGCCAGCAGTGAATTAGTCGGGTACCAAGAGACCCAGTACTTC. Its protein is CASSELVGYQETQYF. This sequence joins TRBV6-1 and TRBJ2-5; D is unresolved. The length of the CDR3 is 15 residues. V lost 2 bases and J lost 0, with 10 bases in between. Germline CDR1 is MNHNS and CDR2 is SASEGT.

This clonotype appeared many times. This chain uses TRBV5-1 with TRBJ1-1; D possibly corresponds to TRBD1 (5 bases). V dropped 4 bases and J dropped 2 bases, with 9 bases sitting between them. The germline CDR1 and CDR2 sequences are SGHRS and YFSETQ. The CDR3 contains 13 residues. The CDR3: CASSEGYNTEAFF. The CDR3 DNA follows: TGCGCCAGCAGCGAGGGGTACAACACTGAAGCTTTCTTT.

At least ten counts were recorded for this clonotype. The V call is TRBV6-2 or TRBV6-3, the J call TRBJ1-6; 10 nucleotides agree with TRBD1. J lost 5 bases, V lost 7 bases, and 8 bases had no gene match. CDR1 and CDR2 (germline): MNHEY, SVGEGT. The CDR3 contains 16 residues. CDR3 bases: TGTGCCAGCACTCCGTCCGGGACAGGGGATAATTCACCCCTCCACTTT. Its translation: CASTPSGTGDNSPLHF.

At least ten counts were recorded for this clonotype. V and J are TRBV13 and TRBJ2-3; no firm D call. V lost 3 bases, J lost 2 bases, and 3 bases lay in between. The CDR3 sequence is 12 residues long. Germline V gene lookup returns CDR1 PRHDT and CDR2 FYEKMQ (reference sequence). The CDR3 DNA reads TGTGCCAGCAGCTTCAACACAGATACGCAGTATTTT. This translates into CASSFNTDTQYF.

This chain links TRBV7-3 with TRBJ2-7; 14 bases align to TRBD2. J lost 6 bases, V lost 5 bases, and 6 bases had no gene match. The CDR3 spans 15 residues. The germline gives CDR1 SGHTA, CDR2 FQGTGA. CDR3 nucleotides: TGTGCCAGCAGCCCGGGACTAGCGGGAGCGAGCGAGCAGTACTTC. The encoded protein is CASSPGLAGASEQYF.

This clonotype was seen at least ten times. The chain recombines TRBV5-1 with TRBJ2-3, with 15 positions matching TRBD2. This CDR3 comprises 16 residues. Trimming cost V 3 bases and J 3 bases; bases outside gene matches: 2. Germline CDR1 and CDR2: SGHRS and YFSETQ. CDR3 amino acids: CASSSGTSGRTDTQYF. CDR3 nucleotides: TGCGCCAGCAGCTCCGGGACTAGCGGGAGGACAGATACGCAGTATTTT.